The clone carrying this TCR beta chain was seen a few times. The antigen is not known. The authors incorporated unique molecular identifiers into the TCR beta cDNA libraries. Approximately 500,000 cDNA molecules were obtained from approximately 0.91 to 9.4 million T cells. TCRdb analysed the PCR reads with MiXCR anew, one entry per CDR3 protein. The sample lists around 400,000 distinct CDR3 sequences; roughly 38% were seen once. This specimen belongs to a study of post-analysis software for immune sequencing data. Study summary: Both relapsing-remitting and secondary progressive multiple sclerosis featured among the disease courses, as did progressive-relapsing multiple sclerosis. Study results and limitations: F measure clustering grouped samples strongly by preparation batch. Comparison of patients with controls showed five TRBV segments more frequent in patients, TRBV5-6, TRBV5-1 and TRBV20-1 among them. Controls significantly exceeded multiple sclerosis patients in normalized Chao1 diversity.

V shed 8 bases, J shed 8 bases, and the junction held 13 bases outside the gene matches. The germline gives CDR1 MNHNY, CDR2 SVGAGI (reference sequence). The CDR3 runs 16 residues. The sample was blood. This clonotype was sampled from a girl aged 10-17 years with multiple sclerosis. V and J are TRBV6-6 and TRBJ2-2; the match to TRBD2 covers 11 bases. As DNA, the CDR3 is TGTGCCAGCGGATTAGCGGGGGGGCGAAAGTGGGGGGAGCTGTTTTTT. Translation gives CASGLAGGRKWGELFF.